This TCR beta chain is drawn from a study of identical twins. Study results and limitations: Part of the zero-insertion signal could reflect confounding by invariant MAIT and iNKT cells.

Template switching introduced a universal primer site, and the cDNA bore unique molecular identifiers. TCRdb re-called the 5' RACE reads with MiXCR, one entry per CDR3 protein. This sample has around 200,000 distinct CDR3 sequences, with roughly 9.4% found just once. This clonotype has a handful of counts. Its matching antigen is unknown. There were only healthy Caucasians among the donors. Germline lookup yields CDR1 KGHSH and CDR2 LQKENI. CDR3 size: 15 residues. Between the trimmed V and J ends, which lost 4 bases and 0 bases, there was a span of 12 bases. This receptor was identified in a woman younger than 30 in good health. Material for sequencing was memory (CD45RO+) T cells sorted from blood. The chain couples TRBV18 to TRBJ1-1; no firm D call. The CDR3 protein is CASSQRGFMNTEAFF. The DNA of the CDR3 is TGTGCCAGCTCACAAAGAGGGTTCATGAACACTGAAGCTTTCTTT.